Following are 27 T cell receptor beta chains from one sample sequenced in a study of T cell changes during pregnancy in multiple sclerosis. TCRdb's copy holds only in-frame clones and misses some; the assay was immunoSEQ multiplex PCR. The sample yields approximately 44,000 clones, about 89% seen once. Sequenced material: CD4+ T cells from peripheral blood mononuclear cells, taken before pregnancy. All receptors come from a female donor with multiple sclerosis, enrolled in a pregnancy study.

The V call is TRBV27, the J call TRBJ2-5; D might be TRBD1 (6 bases). Trimming removed 3 bases at V and 7 bases at J, with 12 bases between. Germline V lookup: CDR1 MNHEY, CDR2 SMNVEV (reference sequence). This CDR3 comprises 13 residues. The CDR3 spells CASSFGGGRTQYF. The CDR3, as DNA: TGTGCCAGCAGTTTTGGTGGGGGCCGGACCCAGTACTTC.

The genes are TRBV4-1 and TRBJ1-3; D is undetermined. Germline assignment: CDR1 MGHRA and CDR2 YSYEKL. Trimming cost V 4 bases and J 4 bases, with 20 bases left between them. The CDR3 extends over 17 amino acids. The CDR3 coding sequence is TGCGCCAGCAGCCTAGAGAAGGCAGGTCTGTGGGGAAACACCATATATTTT. Its translation is CASSLEKAGLWGNTIYF.

The genes are TRBV18 and TRBJ2-7; 9 bases line up with TRBD1. Trimming cost V 3 bases and J 0 bases; bases outside gene matches: 3. CDR1 KGHSH and CDR2 LQKENI come from the germline V gene. There are 15 residues in the CDR3. Here the CDR3 reads CASSPQQGASYEQYF. CDR3 DNA sequence: TGTGCCAGCTCACCCCAACAGGGGGCCTCCTACGAGCAGTACTTC. Filled out from reference TRBV18 and TRBJ2-7, the complete variable domain reads NAGVMQNPRHLVRRRGQEARLRCSPMKGHSHVYWYRQLPEEGLKFMVYLQKENIIDESGMPKERFSAEFPKEGPSILRIQQVVRGDSAAYFCASSPQQGASYEQYFGPGTRLTVT.

This rearrangement joins TRBV7-8 to TRBJ2-7; possibly TRBD1 for D (6 bases). Looked up from germline, CDR1 is SGHVS and CDR2 is FQNEAQ. The CDR3 consists of 15 residues. Trimming took 1 base from V and 3 from J, leaving 13 bases between them. The CDR3 protein is CASSLVLGTIYEQYF. The CDR3 bases are TGTGCCAGCAGCTTAGTTCTAGGGACAATCTACGAGCAGTACTTC.

CDR3 bases: TGTGCCAGCTCACTACAGAGTAGCAATCAGCCCCAGCATTTT. This encodes CASSLQSSNQPQHF. The chain links TRBV18 to TRBJ1-5; D not certain. The CDR3 sequence is 14 residues long. From germline, CDR1 is KGHSH and CDR2 LQKENI. Between the trimmed V and J ends, which lost 4 bases and 0 bases, there was a span of 7 bases.

The chain uses TRBV5-4 and TRBJ2-1, with TRBD2 identical over 11 bases. The germline V gene encodes CDR1 SGHNT and CDR2 YYREEE (reference sequence). CDR3 length: 16 amino acids. J gave up 6 bases and V 3 bases, and 8 bases lay outside the gene matches. The CDR3, as DNA: TGTGCCAGCAGCTCAGAGGGACTAGCGGAGGGCAATGAGCAGTTCTTC. Encoded protein: CASSSEGLAEGNEQFF.

The chain links TRBV6-1 to TRBJ2-5; D gene unclear. Per germline, CDR1 MNHNS and CDR2 SASEGT. The V and J ends lost 8 bases and 0 bases respectively, with 10 bases between them. This CDR3 comprises 13 residues. The CDR3 DNA follows: TGTGCCAGCCTAAGATTAAACCAAGAGACCCAGTACTTC. Protein: CASLRLNQETQYF.

In this sample, this clone turned up once. The chain is built from TRBV5-1 and TRBJ2-3, with D tentatively TRBD1 (6 bases). The CDR3 has 17 amino acids. Trimming cost V 1 base and J 1 base, with 16 bases left between them. CDR1 and CDR2 (germline): SGHRS, YFSETQ. The CDR3 sequence is CASSLYSRGEGTDTQYF. Written as DNA, the CDR3 is TGCGCCAGCAGCTTGTATTCCAGGGGCGAGGGCACAGATACGCAGTATTTT.

Here the CDR3 reads CASSLDPWGQLPLYGYTF. The CDR3, as DNA: TGTGCCAGCAGCTTAGACCCTTGGGGACAGTTACCGCTCTATGGCTACACCTTC. The chain links TRBV7-9 to TRBJ1-2; TRBD1 matches 7 bases. Germline CDR1 reads SEHNR; CDR2 reads FQNEAQ (reference sequence). The V gene end was trimmed by 1 base and the J gene end by 4 bases; junction bases not matched to a gene: 15. The CDR3 is made up of 18 amino acids.

The rearrangement joins TRBV19 to TRBJ1-2; D perhaps matches TRBD1 (6 bases). The CDR3 is 13 amino acids. Germline CDR1 LNHDA, CDR2 SQIVND (reference sequence). Trimming removed 5 bases from V and 5 bases from J, with 12 bases in between. CDR3 protein: CASSPQGRYGYTF. The CDR3 nucleotides are TGTGCCAGTAGTCCACAGGGTAGATATGGCTACACCTTC.

Comments on this clone: A read error may account for a junction end that differs from germline. V usage is TRBV7-2 and J usage is TRBJ1-6; 9 nucleotides match TRBD1. CDR3 length equals 16 residues. The germline gives CDR1 SGHTA, CDR2 FQGNSA. CDR3 nucleotide sequence: TGTGCCAGCAGCTTTGATACAGGGGGCAATGATTCACTCCTCCACTTT. This encodes CASSFDTGGNDSLLHF.

This rearrangement joins TRBV30 to TRBJ2-1, with TRBD2 matching over 10 bases. This CDR3 contains 15 residues. CDR1 is GTSNPN, CDR2 SVGIG, per germline (reference sequence). V lost 1 base to trimming and J lost 2 bases; unmatched junction nucleotides: 2. CDR3 sequence: CAWSDLAGAYNEQFF. The CDR3 nucleotides read TGTGCCTGGAGTGACCTAGCGGGGGCCTACAATGAGCAGTTCTTC.

The rearrangement uses TRBV18 and TRBJ2-7; D not resolved. The CDR3 covers 12 residues. Germline V gene lookup returns CDR1 KGHSH and CDR2 LQKENI. V was pared by 3 bases and J by 7 bases, with 10 bases between. CDR3 protein: CASSPTRAEQYF. CDR3 bases: TGTGCCAGCTCACCTACCAGAGCGGAGCAGTACTTC.

The chain joins TRBV5-6 to TRBJ2-5, with D perhaps matching TRBD1 (6 bases). Trimming removed 3 bases at V and 3 bases at J, with 9 bases between. From germline, CDR1 is SGHDT and CDR2 YYEEEE. This CDR3 spans 13 amino acids. CDR3 in DNA: TGTGCCAGCAGCTCCAGGGGTAAAGAGACCCAGTACTTC. As protein: CASSSRGKETQYF.

This chain uses TRBV6-5 with TRBJ1-1; no reliable D call. The length of the CDR3 is 14 residues. Looked up from germline, CDR1 is MNHEY and CDR2 is SVGAGI. Trimming cost V 6 bases and J 2 bases, with 13 bases left between them. The CDR3 DNA reads as TGTGCCAGCAGCGGGATCTCGGGCAACACTGAAGCTTTCTTT. Amino acid sequence: CASSGISGNTEAFF.

This chain links TRBV7-9 with TRBJ1-6, with TRBD1 matching 7 bases. The CDR3 has 14 residues. The germline V gene encodes CDR1 SEHNR and CDR2 FQNEAQ (reference sequence). V was clipped by 3 bases and J by 7 bases; unmatched bases: 3. The CDR3 nucleotides are TGTGCCAGCAGCTTTCGACAGGGCAATTCACCCCTCCACTTT. It yields the protein CASSFRQGNSPLHF.

The chain carries TRBV28 and TRBJ1-1; TRBD1 matches 8 bases. V lost 7 bases, J lost 5 bases, and 15 bases stayed unmatched. Germline V CDR1 and CDR2: MDHEN, SYDVKM. This CDR3 spans 16 amino acids. In DNA, the CDR3 is TGTGCCAGCACCCAGGTGGGGGGCAGGGGGCAAACTGAAGCTTTCTTT. Protein sequence: CASTQVGGRGQTEAFF. Full variable domain (outside the CDR3, taken from reference TRBV28 and TRBJ1-1): DVKVTQSSRYLVKRTGEKVFLECVQDMDHENMFWYRQDPGLGLRLIYFSYDVKMKEKGDIPEGYSVSREKKERFSLILESASTNQTSMYLCASTQVGGRGQTEAFFGQGTRLTVV.

The rearrangement joins TRBV9 to TRBJ1-2, with D maybe TRBD1 (6 bases). Germline V CDR1 and CDR2: SGDLS, YYNGEE. The ends were cut back, 2 bases at V and 1 base at J, with 12 bases in the middle. This CDR3 is built from 15 residues. This CDR3 reads CASSVGGANNYGYTF. The CDR3 region has the DNA TGTGCCAGCAGCGTGGGGGGGGCCAATAACTATGGCTACACCTTC.

The chain joins TRBV6-5 to TRBJ1-2; a possible D gene is TRBD1 (5 bases). V was shortened by 4 bases and J by 6 bases, with 12 bases between the two germline ends. This CDR3 region has 13 residues. CDR1 is MNHEY, CDR2 SVGAGI, per germline. The CDR3 is CASSLDNSHGYTF. The CDR3 DNA reads TGTGCCAGCAGTTTGGACAACTCCCATGGCTACACCTTC.

The chain combines TRBV4-2 with TRBJ2-1, with TRBD2 identical over 14 bases. The CDR3 extends over 17 amino acids. Trimming cost V 0 bases and J 8 bases; bases outside gene matches: 6. The germline V gene has CDR1 LGHNA and CDR2 YNFKEQ. The CDR3 protein is CASSQDLGLAGGYEQFF. DNA for the CDR3: TGTGCCAGCAGCCAAGATCTCGGACTAGCGGGGGGTTATGAGCAGTTCTTC.

This chain links TRBV6-1 with TRBJ1-1, with D perhaps matching TRBD1 (6 bases). CDR1 MNHNS and CDR2 SASEGT come from the germline V gene. The V gene lost 6 bases and the J gene lost 0 bases, with 14 bases spanning the gap. This CDR3 region has 15 residues. In DNA form, the CDR3 reads TGTGCCAGCAGCGGTAGACAGGTTATGAACACTGAAGCTTTCTTT. Protein: CASSGRQVMNTEAFF.

A remark on this clone: One junction end does not reproduce the germline sequence, and a read error may be involved. The rearrangement uses TRBV6-6 and TRBJ1-2, with D unresolved. This CDR3 contains 14 residues. From germline, CDR1 is MNHNY and CDR2 SVGAGI (reference sequence). The CDR3 region is CASSYSDNIYGYTF. The CDR3 DNA reads as TGTGCCAGCAGCTACTCCGACAATATCTATGGCTACACCTTC.

The chain carries TRBV11-1 and TRBJ2-5, with 9 bases lining up with TRBD1. The CDR3 has 17 residues. CDR1 and CDR2 from the germline V gene are SGHAT and FQDESV (reference sequence). The ends lost 1 base at V and 5 bases at J; junction bases unmatched: 11. The CDR3: CASSLGPGQGISETQYF. The CDR3, as DNA: TGTGCCAGCAGCTTAGGTCCCGGACAGGGGATCTCTGAGACCCAGTACTTC.

The chain's CDR3 is CASSERGGFDGYTF. DNA for the CDR3: TGCGCCAGCAGTGAGCGGGGAGGGTTCGATGGCTACACCTTC. The rearrangement joins TRBV10-2 to TRBJ1-2; D ambiguous. CDR3 length: 14 residues. Deletions cut 2 bases from V and 6 bases from J, with 13 bases between. The germline V gene has CDR1 WSHSY and CDR2 SAAADI.

The V gene is TRBV19, the J gene TRBJ2-3, with D perhaps matching TRBD2 (6 bases). CDR3 length: 14 residues. The V and J ends lost 3 bases and 3 bases respectively, with 10 bases between them. The germline CDR1 and CDR2 sequences are LNHDA and SQIVND (reference sequence). DNA of the CDR3: TGTGCCAGTAGTATGGAGGGTAGGACAGATACGCAGTATTTT. This encodes CASSMEGRTDTQYF. Full variable domain (outside the CDR3, taken from reference TRBV19 and TRBJ2-3): DGGITQSPKYLFRKEGQNVTLSCEQNLNHDAMYWYRQDPGQGLRLIYYSQIVNDFQKGDIAEGYSVSREKKESFPLTVTSAQKNPTAFYLCASSMEGRTDTQYFGPGTRLTVL.

The V gene is TRBV7-9, the J gene TRBJ2-5, with D uncertain. The CDR3 runs to 11 residues. The V gene lost 6 bases and the J gene lost 3 bases, with 5 bases spanning the gap. Germline loops: CDR1 SEHNR, CDR2 FQNEAQ (reference sequence). In nucleotides, the CDR3 is TGTGCCAGCAGTTCTAAAGAGACCCAGTACTTC. Protein sequence: CASSSKETQYF.

The genes are TRBV29-1 and TRBJ2-6, with 7 bases that match TRBD1. V lost 6 bases to trimming and J lost 0 bases; unmatched junction nucleotides: 5. The germline CDR1 and CDR2 sequences are SQVTM and ANQGSEA. This CDR3 contains 15 residues. The CDR3 spells CSVDRDISGANVLTF. The CDR3 DNA reads as TGCAGCGTCGACAGGGATATCTCTGGGGCCAACGTCCTGACTTTC.